This T cell receptor (beta chain) came from a study of T cell responses to AZD1222 COVID-19 vaccine. Overall study results and limits: Two AZD1222 administrations were followed by greater Spike-specific TCR breadth and depth. Clonal diversity was possibly underestimated; the donors were predominantly white British and more often female.

A word on this clone: Antigen specificity is unknown.

TCRdb keeps only in-frame clones here, not all; method: immunoSEQ multiplex PCR. Of about 140,000 clones in the sample, less than 95% were seen once. Germline values: CDR1 LNHDA, CDR2 SQIVND (reference sequence). The CDR3 length is 15 residues. V lost 2 bases, J lost 6 bases, and 6 bases stayed unmatched. The chain combines TRBV19 with TRBJ2-1, with 8 bases matching TRBD1. Sample: peripheral blood, taken 28 days after the second dose of the MenACWY control vaccine. This receptor was taken from an adult who received the MenACWY meningococcal vaccine as a control. The CDR3 DNA reads TGTGCCAGTAGTATACTCGGGACAGGTTTCAATGAGCAGTTCTTC. Amino acid sequence: CASSILGTGFNEQFF.